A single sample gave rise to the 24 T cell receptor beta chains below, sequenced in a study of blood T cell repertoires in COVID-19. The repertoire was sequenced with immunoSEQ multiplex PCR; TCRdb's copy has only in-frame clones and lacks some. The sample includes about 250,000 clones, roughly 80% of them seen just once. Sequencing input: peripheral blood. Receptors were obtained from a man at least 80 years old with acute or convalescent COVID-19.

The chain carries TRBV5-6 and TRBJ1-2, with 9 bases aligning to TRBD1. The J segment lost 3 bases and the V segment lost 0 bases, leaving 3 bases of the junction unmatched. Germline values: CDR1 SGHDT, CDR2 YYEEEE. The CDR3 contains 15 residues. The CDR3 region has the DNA TGTGCCAGCAGCTTGGGGGACAGGGAATACTATGGCTACACCTTC. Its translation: CASSLGDREYYGYTF.

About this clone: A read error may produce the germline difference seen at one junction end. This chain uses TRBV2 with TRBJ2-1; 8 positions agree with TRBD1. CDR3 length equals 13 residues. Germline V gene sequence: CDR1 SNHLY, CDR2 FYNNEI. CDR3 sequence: CASSENSGTGDIF. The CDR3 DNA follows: TGTGCCAGCAGTGAAAATAGTGGGACAGGAGATATCTTC.

DNA of the CDR3: TGTGCCACCAGTGGTCGCAGTTACACCGGGGAGCTGTTTTTT. Residues: CATSGRSYTGELFF. The rearrangement uses TRBV24-1 and TRBJ2-2; D remains unclear. In germline, CDR1 is KGHDR, CDR2 SFDVKD. V was cut by 5 bases and J by 3 bases, with 9 bases left in between. The CDR3 consists of 14 residues.

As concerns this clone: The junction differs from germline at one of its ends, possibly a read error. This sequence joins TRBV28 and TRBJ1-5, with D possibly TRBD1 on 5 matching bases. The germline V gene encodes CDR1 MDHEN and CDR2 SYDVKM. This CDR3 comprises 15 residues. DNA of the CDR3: TGTGCCAGCAGTCCCCTCCAGGGCCGCAACCAGCCCCAGCATTTT. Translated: CASSPLQGRNQPQHF. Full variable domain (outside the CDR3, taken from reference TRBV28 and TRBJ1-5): DVKVTQSSRYLVKRTGEKVFLECVQDMDHENMFWYRQDPGLGLRLIYFSYDVKMKEKGDIPEGYSVSREKKERFSLILESASTNQTSMYLCASSPLQGRNQPQHFGDGTRLSIL.

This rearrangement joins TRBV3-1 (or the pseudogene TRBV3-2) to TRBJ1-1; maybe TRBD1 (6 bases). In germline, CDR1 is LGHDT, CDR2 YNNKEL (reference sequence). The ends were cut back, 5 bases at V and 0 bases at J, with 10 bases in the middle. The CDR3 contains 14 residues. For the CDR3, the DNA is TGTGCCAGCAGCTTCAGGGGACTGAACACTGAAGCTTTCTTT. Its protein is CASSFRGLNTEAFF.

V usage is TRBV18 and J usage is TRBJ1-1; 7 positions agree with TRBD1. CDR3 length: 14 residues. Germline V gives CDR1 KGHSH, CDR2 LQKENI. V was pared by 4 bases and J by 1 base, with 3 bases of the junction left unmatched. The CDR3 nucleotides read TGTGCCAGCTCACGACAGGGCCGGAACACTGAAGCTTTCTTT. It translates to CASSRQGRNTEAFF.

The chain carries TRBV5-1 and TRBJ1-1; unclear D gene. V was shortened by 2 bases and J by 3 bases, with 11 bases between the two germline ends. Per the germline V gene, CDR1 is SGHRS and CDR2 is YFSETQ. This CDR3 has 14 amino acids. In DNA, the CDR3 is TGCGCCAGCAGCTTAGGGCAGAGGGACACTGAAGCTTTCTTT. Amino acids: CASSLGQRDTEAFF.

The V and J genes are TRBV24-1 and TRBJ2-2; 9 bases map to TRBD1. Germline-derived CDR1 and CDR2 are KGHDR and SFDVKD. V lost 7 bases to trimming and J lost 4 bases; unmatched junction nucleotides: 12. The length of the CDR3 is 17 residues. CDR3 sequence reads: CATREYRGRTGTGELFF. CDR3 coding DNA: TGTGCCACCAGGGAATACAGGGGGCGGACGGGCACCGGGGAGCTGTTTTTT.

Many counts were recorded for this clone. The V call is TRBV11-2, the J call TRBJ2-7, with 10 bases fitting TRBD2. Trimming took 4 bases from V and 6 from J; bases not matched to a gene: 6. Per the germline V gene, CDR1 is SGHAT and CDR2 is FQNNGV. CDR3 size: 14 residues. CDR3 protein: CASSSLAGVSEQYF. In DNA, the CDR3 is TGTGCCAGCAGCTCCCTAGCGGGAGTCTCCGAGCAGTACTTC.

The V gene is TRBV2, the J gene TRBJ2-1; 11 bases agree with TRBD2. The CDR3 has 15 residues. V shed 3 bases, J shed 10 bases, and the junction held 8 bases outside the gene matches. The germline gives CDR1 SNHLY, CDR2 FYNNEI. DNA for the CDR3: TGTGCCAGCAGTGACTTTAGCGGGGGGGCAGGGGAGCAGTTCTTC. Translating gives CASSDFSGGAGEQFF.

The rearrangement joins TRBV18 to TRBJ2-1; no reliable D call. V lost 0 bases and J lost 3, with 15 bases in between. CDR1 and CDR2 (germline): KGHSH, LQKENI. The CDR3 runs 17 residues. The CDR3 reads CASSPPNRVIDYNEQFF. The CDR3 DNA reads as TGTGCCAGCTCACCACCGAATCGGGTTATCGACTACAATGAGCAGTTCTTC.

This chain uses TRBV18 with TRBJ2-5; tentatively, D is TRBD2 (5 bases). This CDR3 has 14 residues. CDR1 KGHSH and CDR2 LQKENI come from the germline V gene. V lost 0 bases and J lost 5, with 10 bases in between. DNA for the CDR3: TGTGCCAGCTCACCACCGGCTAGCCAGGAGACCCAGTACTTC. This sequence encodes CASSPPASQETQYF.

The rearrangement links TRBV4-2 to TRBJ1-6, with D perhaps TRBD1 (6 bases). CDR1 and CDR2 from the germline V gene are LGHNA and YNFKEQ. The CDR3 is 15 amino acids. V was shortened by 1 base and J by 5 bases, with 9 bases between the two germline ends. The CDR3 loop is CASSQGQANNSPLHF. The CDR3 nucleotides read TGTGCCAGCAGCCAAGGACAGGCTAATAATTCACCCCTCCACTTT.

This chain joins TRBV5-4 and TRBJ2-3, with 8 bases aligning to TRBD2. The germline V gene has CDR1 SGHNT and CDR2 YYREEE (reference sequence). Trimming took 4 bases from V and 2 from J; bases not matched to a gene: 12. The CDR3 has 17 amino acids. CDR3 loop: CASSLRVAGRPTDTQYF. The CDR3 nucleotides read TGTGCCAGCAGCCTCCGTGTAGCGGGGCGCCCCACAGATACGCAGTATTTT.

The CDR3 nucleotides read TGTGCCAGCAGTTATCTGGGCGCGAACACTGAAGCTTTCTTT. It translates to CASSYLGANTEAFF. This sequence joins TRBV6-1 and TRBJ1-1; D uncertain. The V gene's germline CDR1 is MNHNS and CDR2 SASEGT. This CDR3 has 14 amino acids. Trimming stripped 5 bases from V and 1 base from J, with 11 bases between.

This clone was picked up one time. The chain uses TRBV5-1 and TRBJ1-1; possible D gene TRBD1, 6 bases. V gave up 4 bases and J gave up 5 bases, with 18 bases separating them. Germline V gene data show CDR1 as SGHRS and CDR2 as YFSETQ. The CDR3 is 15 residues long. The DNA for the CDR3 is TGCGCCAGCAGCCGCCTGGGGGGGGCGAGAACTGAAGCTTTCTTT. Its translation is CASSRLGGARTEAFF.

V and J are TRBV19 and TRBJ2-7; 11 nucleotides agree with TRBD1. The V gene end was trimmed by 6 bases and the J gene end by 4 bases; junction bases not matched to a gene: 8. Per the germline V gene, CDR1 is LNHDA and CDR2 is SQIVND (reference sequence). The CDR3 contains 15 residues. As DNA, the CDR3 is TGTGCCAGTAGGGAGCGGGGGACAGGGGGTTACGAGCAGTACTTC. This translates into CASRERGTGGYEQYF.

CDR3 region: CASSLEDRVNTEAFF. The CDR3 bases are TGCGCCAGCAGCTTGGAGGACAGGGTCAACACTGAAGCTTTCTTT. The chain recombines TRBV5-1 with TRBJ1-1, with 8 positions matching TRBD1. This CDR3 comprises 15 residues. In germline, CDR1 is SGHRS, CDR2 YFSETQ. The V and J ends lost 0 bases and 2 bases, in that order; junction bases with no gene match: 3.

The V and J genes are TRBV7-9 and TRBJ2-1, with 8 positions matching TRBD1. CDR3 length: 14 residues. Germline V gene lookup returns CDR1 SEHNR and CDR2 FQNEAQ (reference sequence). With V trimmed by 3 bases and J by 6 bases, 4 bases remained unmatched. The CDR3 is CASSLAGGSNEQFF. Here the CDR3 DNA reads TGTGCCAGCAGCTTGGCAGGGGGCAGCAATGAGCAGTTCTTC.

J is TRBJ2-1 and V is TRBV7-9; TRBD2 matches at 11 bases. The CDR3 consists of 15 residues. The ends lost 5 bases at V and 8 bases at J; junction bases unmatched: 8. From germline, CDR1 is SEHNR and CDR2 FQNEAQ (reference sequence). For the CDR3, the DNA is TGTGCCAGCAGCCTCCTAGCGGGGGGTAGAGATGAGCAGTTCTTC. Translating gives CASSLLAGGRDEQFF.

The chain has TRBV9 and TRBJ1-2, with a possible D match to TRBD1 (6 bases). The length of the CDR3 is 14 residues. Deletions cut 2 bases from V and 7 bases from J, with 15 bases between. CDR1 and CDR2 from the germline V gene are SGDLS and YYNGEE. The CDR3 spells CASSVGAPSFGYTF. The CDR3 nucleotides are TGTGCCAGCAGCGTGGGGGCACCTTCGTTTGGCTACACCTTC.

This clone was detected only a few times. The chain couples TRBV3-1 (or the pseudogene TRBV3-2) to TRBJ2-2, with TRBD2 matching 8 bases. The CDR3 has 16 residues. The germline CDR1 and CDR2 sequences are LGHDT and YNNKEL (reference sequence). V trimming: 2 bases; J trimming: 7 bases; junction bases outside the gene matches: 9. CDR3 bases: TGTGCCAGCAGCCAAACGTCGGGGGGGCGGCACGGGGAGCTGTTTTTT. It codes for CASSQTSGGRHGELFF.

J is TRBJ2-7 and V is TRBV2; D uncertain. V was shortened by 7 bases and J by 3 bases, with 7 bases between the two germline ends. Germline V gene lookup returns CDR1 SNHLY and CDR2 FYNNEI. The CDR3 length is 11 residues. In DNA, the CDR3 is TGTGCCAGCACGGGTTTCTACGAGCAGTACTTC. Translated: CASTGFYEQYF.

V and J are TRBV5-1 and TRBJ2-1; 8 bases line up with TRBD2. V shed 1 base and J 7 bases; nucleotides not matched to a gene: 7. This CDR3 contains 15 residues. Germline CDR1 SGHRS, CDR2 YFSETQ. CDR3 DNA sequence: TGCGCCAGCAGCTTGCAACGGGAGGGCCCGAATGAGCAGTTCTTC. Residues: CASSLQREGPNEQFF.